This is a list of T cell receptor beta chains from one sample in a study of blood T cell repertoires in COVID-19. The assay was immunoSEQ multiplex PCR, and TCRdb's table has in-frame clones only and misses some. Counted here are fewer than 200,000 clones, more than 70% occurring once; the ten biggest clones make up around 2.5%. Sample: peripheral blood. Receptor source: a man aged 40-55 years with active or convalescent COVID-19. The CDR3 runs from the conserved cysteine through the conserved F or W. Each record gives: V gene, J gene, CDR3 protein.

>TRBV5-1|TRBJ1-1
CASSLYTNTEAFF
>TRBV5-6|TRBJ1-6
CASSLGSMGRGLNSPLHF
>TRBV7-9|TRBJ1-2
CASSLAGQDYGYTF
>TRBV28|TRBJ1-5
CASSSGLHSNQPQHF
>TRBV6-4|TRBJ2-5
CASSEGAGSTQYF
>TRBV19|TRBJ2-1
CASSQRRGHYNEQFF
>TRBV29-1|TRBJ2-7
CSVEATGHRDEQYF
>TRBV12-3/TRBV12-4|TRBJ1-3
CASSLDRERYF
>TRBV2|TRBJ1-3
CASIQDMSSGNTIYF
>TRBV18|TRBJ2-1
CASSPSIFDSGGAQFDNEQFF
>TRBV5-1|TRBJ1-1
CASSLAVDSNTEAFF
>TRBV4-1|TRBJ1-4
CASSRGEGTVFF
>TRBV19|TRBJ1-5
CASSTQQGAYSNQPQHF
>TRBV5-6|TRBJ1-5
CASSRTGFSNQPQHF
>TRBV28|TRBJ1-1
CASSPSGTGSNTEAFF
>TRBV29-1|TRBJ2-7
CSVRTASSYEQYF
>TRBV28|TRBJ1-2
CASRAGTGGDYGYTF
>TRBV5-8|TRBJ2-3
CASSRRDLTSTDTQYF
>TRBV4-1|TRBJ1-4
CASSQLIRSEKLFF
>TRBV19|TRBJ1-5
CASSIAATGTEPQHF
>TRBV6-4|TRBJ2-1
CASSDSRRGGNEQFF
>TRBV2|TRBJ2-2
CASRSGTGGARQKTGELFF
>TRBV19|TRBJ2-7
CASSQVGQGKNEQYF
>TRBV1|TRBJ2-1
CTSRHPGTKRYNEQFF
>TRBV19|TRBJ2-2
CASSIVTGGSGELFF
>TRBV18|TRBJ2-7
CASSPPSLFSTTFHEQYF
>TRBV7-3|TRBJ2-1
CASSYGTGGMNEQFF
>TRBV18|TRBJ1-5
CASSPGTGVDQPQHF
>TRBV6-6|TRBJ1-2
CASSYGGEGGYTF
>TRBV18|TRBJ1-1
CASSPKGDTEAFF
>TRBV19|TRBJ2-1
CASSRATRSDEQFF
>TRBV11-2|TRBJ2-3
CASSTRGTRPGEDADTQYF
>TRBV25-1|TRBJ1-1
CASSEYFRPEGNTEAFF
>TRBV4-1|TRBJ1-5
CASSQGQGARDNQPQHF
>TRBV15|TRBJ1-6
CATSRGTGLESPLHF
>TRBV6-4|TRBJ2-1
CVSSAQPGQGYNEQFF
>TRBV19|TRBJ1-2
CASSIAGQGNYGYTF
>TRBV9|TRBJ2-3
CASSLAASSTDTQYF
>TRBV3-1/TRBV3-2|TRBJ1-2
CASSYEQGARGYTF
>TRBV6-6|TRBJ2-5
CASSFLTGGLAGGQETQYF
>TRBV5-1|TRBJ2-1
CASSLEAGHFSEQFF
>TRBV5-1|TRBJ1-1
CASSSGQGTLNTEAFF
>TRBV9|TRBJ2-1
CASSVGSSSYNEQFF
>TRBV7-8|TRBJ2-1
CASSRGLAGDNEQFF
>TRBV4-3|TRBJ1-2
CASSQDLRTGEGYTF
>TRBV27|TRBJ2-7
CASSSPGQRYEQYF
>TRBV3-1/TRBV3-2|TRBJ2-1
CASSQRAGASYNEQFF
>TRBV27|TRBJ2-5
CASSLAGFETQYF
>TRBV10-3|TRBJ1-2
CAISDPLVQGAGGYTF
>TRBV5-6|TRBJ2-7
CASSGRGYEQYF
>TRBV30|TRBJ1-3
CAWTMEHGSGNTIYF
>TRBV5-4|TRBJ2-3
CASSLGASSSSDTQYF
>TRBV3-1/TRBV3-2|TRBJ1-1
CASSQRQGNTEAFF
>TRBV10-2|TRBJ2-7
CASSEPQEAGARYEQYF